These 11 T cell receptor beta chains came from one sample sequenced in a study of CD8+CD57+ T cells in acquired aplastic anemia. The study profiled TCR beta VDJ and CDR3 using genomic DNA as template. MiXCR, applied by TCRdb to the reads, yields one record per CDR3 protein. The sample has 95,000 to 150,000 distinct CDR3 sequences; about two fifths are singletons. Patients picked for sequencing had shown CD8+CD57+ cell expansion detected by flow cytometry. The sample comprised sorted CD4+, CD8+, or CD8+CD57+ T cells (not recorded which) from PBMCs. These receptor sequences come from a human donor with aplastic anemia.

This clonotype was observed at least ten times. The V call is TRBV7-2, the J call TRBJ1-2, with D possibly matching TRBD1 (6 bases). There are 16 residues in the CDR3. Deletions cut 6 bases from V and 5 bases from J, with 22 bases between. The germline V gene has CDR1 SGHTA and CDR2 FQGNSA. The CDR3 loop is CASSRGGPTLGYGYTF. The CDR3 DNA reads TGTGCCAGCAGTCGAGGGGGGCCCACCCTAGGGTATGGCTACACCTTC. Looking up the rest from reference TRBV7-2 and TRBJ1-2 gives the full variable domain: GAGVSQSPSNKVTEKGKDVELRCDPISGHTALYWYRQSLGQGLEFLIYFQGNSAPDKSGLPSDRFSAERTGGSVSTLTIQRTQQEDSAVYLCASSRGGPTLGYGYTFGSGTRLTVV.

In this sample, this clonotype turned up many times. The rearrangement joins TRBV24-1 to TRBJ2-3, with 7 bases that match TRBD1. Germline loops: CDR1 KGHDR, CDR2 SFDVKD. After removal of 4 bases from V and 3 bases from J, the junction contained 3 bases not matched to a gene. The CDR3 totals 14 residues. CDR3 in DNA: TGTGCCACCAGTGAGGGCAGGGGGACAGATACGCAGTATTTT. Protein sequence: CATSEGRGTDTQYF.

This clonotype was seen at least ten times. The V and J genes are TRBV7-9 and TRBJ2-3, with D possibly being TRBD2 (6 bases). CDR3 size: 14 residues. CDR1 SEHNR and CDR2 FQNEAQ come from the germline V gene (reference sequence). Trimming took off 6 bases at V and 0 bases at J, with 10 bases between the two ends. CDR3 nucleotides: TGTGCCAGCAGTTTCGGGAGAAGCACAGATACGCAGTATTTT. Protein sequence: CASSFGRSTDTQYF.

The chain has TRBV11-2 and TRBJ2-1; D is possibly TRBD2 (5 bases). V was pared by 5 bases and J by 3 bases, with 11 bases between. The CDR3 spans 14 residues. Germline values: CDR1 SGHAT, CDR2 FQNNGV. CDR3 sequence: CASSAPGFYNEQFF. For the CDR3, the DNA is TGTGCCAGCAGCGCACCGGGGTTCTACAATGAGCAGTTCTTC.

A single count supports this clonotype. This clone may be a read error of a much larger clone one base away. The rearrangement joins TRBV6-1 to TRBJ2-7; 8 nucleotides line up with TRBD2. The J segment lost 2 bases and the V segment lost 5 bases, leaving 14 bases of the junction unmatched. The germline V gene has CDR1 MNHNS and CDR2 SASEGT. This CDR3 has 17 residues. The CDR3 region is CASSTPLGSGITYEQYF. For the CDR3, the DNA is TGTGCCAGCAGTACCCCCCTTGGTAGCGGGATCACCTACGAGCAGTACTTC.

The chain's CDR3 is CASSESVGGLAGGVRFF. In DNA form, the CDR3 reads TGTGCCAGCAGTGAATCTGTTGGAGGGCTAGCGGGAGGAGTTCGGTTCTTC. The chain uses TRBV25-1 and TRBJ2-1, with 11 positions matching TRBD2. CDR3 length equals 17 residues. CDR1 and CDR2 (germline): MGHDK, SYGVNS. With V trimmed by 1 base and J by 15 bases, 17 bases remained unmatched.

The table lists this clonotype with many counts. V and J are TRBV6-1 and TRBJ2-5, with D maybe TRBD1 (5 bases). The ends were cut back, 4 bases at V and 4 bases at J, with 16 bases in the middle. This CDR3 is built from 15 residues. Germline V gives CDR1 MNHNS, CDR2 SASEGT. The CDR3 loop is CASSVGQGVGETQYF. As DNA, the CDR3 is TGTGCCAGCAGTGTCGGACAAGGGGTAGGAGAGACCCAGTACTTC.

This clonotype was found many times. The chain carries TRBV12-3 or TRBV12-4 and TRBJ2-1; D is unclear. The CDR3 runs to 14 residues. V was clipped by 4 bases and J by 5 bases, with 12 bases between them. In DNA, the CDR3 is TGTGCCAGCAGTTCCCGTCGACTTGACAATGAGCAGTTCTTC. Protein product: CASSSRRLDNEQFF.

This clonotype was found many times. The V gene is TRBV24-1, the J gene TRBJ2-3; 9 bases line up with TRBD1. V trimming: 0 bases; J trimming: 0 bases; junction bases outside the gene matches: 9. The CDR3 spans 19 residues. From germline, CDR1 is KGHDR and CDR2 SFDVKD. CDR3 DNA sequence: TGTGCCACCAGTGATTTGAACAGGGGGCTCAGTGCTAGCACAGATACGCAGTATTTT. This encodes CATSDLNRGLSASTDTQYF.

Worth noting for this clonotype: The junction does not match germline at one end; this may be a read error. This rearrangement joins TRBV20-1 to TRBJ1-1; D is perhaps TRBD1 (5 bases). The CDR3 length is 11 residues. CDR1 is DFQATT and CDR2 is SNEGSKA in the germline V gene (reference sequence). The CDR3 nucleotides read TGCAATGCTCGCGGGACTGCGGAAGCTGTCTTT. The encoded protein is CNARGTAEAVF.

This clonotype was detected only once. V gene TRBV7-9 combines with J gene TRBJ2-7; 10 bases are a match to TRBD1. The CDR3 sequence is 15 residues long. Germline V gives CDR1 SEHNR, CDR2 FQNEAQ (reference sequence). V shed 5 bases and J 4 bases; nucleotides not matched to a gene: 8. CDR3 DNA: TGTGCCAGCAGCCTTGGGACAGGGGTTAATTACGAGCAGTACTTC. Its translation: CASSLGTGVNYEQYF.